Listed here are 6 T cell receptor beta chains from one sample, sequenced in a study of T cells in Graves' hyperthyroidism and ophthalmopathy. RNA transcripts were the template for amplifying TCR beta CDR3 regions. First-round RT-PCR targeting the TCR CDR3 was performed with the HTBI primer set. MiXCR was run by TCRdb on the multiplex PCR reads, yielding one entry per CDR3 protein. The sample lists about half a million distinct CDR3 sequences; about a fifth were seen once. Sequenced material: blood. All receptors derive from a man aged 18 to 30 with Graves' hyperthyroidism.

This clonotype has just a few counts. The CDR3 does not end in the conserved phenylalanine or tryptophan, so this is likely a read error. The chain employs TRBV5-1 and TRBJ1-2; 10 nucleotides align to TRBD1. Germline values: CDR1 SGHRS, CDR2 YFSETQ. The CDR3 contains 16 residues. The ends lost 7 bases at V and 2 bases at J; junction bases unmatched: 11. The CDR3 sequence is CASRPGQGNSNYGYTL. The DNA of the CDR3 is TGCGCCAGCCGACCGGGACAGGGGAATTCGAACTATGGCTACACCCTC.

A few counts support this clonotype. The chain recombines TRBV27 with TRBJ2-2; 13 positions match TRBD2. V lost 7 bases and J lost 6; bases outside the gene matches: 5. This CDR3 comprises 15 residues. CDR1 and CDR2 (germline): MNHEY, SMNVEV (reference sequence). CDR3 residues: CASTLLAGGSGELFF. The CDR3 bases are TGTGCCAGCACCCTACTAGCGGGGGGGTCCGGGGAGCTGTTTTTT.

The table lists this clonotype with many counts. The chain has TRBV2 and TRBJ1-3, with D possibly TRBD1 on 5 matching bases. Trimming took 8 bases from V and 8 from J, leaving 16 bases between them. This CDR3 spans 13 amino acids. Per the germline V gene, CDR1 is SNHLY and CDR2 is FYNNEI. The CDR3 loop reads CASGGARIDTIYF. The CDR3 coding sequence is TGTGCCAGCGGCGGGGCGCGTATTGACACCATATATTTT.

This clonotype was counted ten times or more. This chain connects TRBV15 to TRBJ1-2; D ambiguous. With 0 bases removed from V and 5 bases from J, the gap between germline ends came to 19 bases. Germline CDR1 and CDR2: LNHNV and YYDKDF (reference sequence). CDR3 length equals 17 residues. The CDR3 region is CATSRDYGDAVRYGYTF. CDR3 coding DNA: TGTGCCACCAGCAGAGATTATGGGGATGCGGTTAGGTATGGCTACACCTTC.

This clonotype was counted a few times. The chain's CDR3 is CASTNWTGDAEAFF. CDR3 DNA sequence: TGTGCCAGCACAAACTGGACAGGGGATGCTGAAGCTTTCTTT. The rearrangement joins TRBV13 to TRBJ1-1; 9 bases agree with TRBD1. V shed 7 bases, J shed 6 bases, and the junction held 9 bases outside the gene matches. The CDR3 spans 14 residues. Germline V gene data show CDR1 as PRHDT and CDR2 as FYEKMQ (reference sequence). Based on the CDR3 plus reference TRBV13 and TRBJ1-1, the full variable domain is AAGVIQSPRHLIKEKRETATLKCYPIPRHDTVYWYQQGPGQDPQFLISFYEKMQSDKGSIPDRFSAQQFSDYHSELNMSSLELGDSALYFCASTNWTGDAEAFFGQGTRLTVV.

This clonotype was seen only a few times. V is TRBV4-1 and J is TRBJ2-5, with 10 bases aligning to TRBD2. CDR1 MGHRA and CDR2 YSYEKL come from the germline V gene. The CDR3 covers 15 residues. The V and J ends lost 0 bases and 7 bases, in that order; junction bases with no gene match: 5. The CDR3 bases are TGCGCCAGCAGCCAAGATTTGAGCGGGGGGGCGACCCAGTACTTC. It is translated as CASSQDLSGGATQYF.